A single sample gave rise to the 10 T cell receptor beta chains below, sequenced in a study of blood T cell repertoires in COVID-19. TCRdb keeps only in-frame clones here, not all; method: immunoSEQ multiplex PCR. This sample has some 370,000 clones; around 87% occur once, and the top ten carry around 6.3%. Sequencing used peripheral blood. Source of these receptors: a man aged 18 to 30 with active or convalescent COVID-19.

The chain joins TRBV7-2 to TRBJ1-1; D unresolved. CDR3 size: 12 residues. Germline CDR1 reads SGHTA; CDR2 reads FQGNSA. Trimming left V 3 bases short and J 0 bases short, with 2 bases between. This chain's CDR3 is CASSFVNTEAFF. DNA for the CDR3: TGTGCCAGCAGCTTCGTGAACACTGAAGCTTTCTTT.

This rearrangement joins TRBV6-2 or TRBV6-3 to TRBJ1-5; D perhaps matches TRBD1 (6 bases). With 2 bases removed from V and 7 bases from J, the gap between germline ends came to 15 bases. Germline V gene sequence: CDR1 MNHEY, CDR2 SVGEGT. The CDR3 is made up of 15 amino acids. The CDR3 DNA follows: TGTGCCAGCAGTTACGGGGGCGGAGGACAACAGCCCCAGCATTTT. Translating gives CASSYGGGGQQPQHF.

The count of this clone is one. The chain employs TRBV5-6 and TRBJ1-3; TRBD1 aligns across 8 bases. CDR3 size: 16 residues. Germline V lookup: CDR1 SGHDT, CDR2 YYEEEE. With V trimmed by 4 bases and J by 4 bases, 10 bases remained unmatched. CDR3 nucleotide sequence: TGTGCCAGCAGCCAGTACGGCAGGGGGCTCGGAAACACCATATATTTT. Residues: CASSQYGRGLGNTIYF.

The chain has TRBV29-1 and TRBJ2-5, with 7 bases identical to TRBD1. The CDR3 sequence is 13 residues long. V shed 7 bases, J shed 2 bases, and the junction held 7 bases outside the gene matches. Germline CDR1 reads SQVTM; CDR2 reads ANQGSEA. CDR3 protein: CSANNRGQETQYF. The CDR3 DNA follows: TGCAGCGCTAACAACAGGGGACAAGAGACCCAGTACTTC.

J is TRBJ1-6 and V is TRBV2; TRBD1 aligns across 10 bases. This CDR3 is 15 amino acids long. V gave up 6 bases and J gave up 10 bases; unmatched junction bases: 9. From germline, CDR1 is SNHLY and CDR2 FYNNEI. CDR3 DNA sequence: TGTGCCAGCAGGGGACCGGGACAGGGGAGCTCACCCCTCCACTTT. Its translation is CASRGPGQGSSPLHF.

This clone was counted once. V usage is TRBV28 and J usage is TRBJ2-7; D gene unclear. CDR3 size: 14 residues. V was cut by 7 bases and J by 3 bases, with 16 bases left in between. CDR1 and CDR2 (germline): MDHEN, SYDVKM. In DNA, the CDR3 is TGTGCCAGCAAGGAACAGTCGTCGTTCTACGAGCAGTACTTC. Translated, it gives CASKEQSSFYEQYF.

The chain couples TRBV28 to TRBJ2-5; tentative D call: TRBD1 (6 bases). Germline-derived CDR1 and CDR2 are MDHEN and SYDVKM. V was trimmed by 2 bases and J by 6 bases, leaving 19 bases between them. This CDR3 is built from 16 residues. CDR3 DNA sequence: TGTGCCAGCAGTTTAGAGGTCGCAGGGGCAATGCAGACCCAGTACTTC. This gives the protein CASSLEVAGAMQTQYF.

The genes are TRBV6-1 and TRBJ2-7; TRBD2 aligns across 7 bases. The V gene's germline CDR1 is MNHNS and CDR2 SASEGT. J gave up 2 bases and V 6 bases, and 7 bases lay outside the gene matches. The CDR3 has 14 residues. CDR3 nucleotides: TGTGCCAGCAGGGATAGCCGGGGGGCCTACGAGCAGTACTTC. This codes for CASRDSRGAYEQYF.

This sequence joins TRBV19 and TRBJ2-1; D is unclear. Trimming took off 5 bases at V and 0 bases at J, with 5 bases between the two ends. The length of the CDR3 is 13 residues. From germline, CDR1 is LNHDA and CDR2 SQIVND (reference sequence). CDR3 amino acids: CASSSTSYNEQFF. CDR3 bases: TGTGCCAGTAGTTCTACCTCCTACAATGAGCAGTTCTTC.

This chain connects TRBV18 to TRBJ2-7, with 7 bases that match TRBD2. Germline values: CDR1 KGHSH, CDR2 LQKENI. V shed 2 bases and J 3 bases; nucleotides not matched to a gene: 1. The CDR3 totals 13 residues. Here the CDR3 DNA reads TGTGCCAGCTCACCATTAGCGGGCTACGAGCAGTACTTC. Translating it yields CASSPLAGYEQYF.